This TCR beta chain was observed in a study of early T cells in non-severe SARS-CoV-2 infection. Study-level background: Bulk RNA from unsorted whole blood was sequenced; chains were unpaired. General observations from the study: Matches to VDJdb favored anti-spike CD8 responses and missed private and CD4 specificities.

The CDR3 consists of 18 residues. Germline loops: CDR1 MGHDK, CDR2 SYGVNS. V gave up 4 bases and J gave up 7 bases; unmatched junction bases: 14. Tagging with unique molecular identifiers was applied to individual cDNA molecules. TCRdb re-called the 5' RACE reads through MiXCR, storing one row per CDR3 protein. The sample records 36,000 or so distinct CDR3 sequences, more than 4% being singletons. This clonotype came up many times. Its antigen is as yet unknown. The gene calls are TRBV25-1 and TRBJ1-6, with TRBD1 identical over 9 bases. Sequencing was done on a sample of whole blood. The sequence came from an adult who was a healthcare worker with PCR-confirmed SARS-CoV-2 infection or an uninfected control (not recorded which). The CDR3 loop is CASSVSSLGQGSNSPLHF. The CDR3 bases are TGTGCCAGCAGTGTATCTAGCCTGGGACAGGGTTCGAATTCACCCCTCCACTTT.